A single sample gave rise to the 8 T cell receptor beta chains below, sequenced in a study of patients and donors after allogeneic stem cell transplantation. Via MiXCR, TCRdb re-called the RT-PCR reads, giving one row per CDR3 protein. The sample holds about 230,000 distinct CDR3 sequences, 11% to 15% seen once. Sequenced input: blood, either unsorted or a sorted T cell fraction (not recorded which). The receptors stem from a human donor who was either an allogeneic HSCT recipient or a stem cell or donor lymphocyte infusion donor (not recorded which). It is not recorded whose cells these are; they may come from a transplant donor.

J is TRBJ2-7 and V is TRBV12-3 or TRBV12-4; 7 bases fit TRBD2. This CDR3 has 13 residues. V lost 3 bases and J lost 3; bases outside the gene matches: 2. The CDR3 sequence: CASSFGTNYEQYF. CDR3 nucleotide sequence: TGTGCCAGCAGTTTTGGGACTAACTACGAGCAGTACTTC.

With respect to this clonotype: Since a much larger clone is just one base distant, this may be a read error. The chain has TRBV12-3 or TRBV12-4 and TRBJ1-3; perhaps TRBD1 as D (5 bases). The CDR3 extends over 13 amino acids. Trimming took off 9 bases at V and 1 base at J, with 10 bases between the two ends. CDR3 sequence: CARRRQSGNTIYF. In DNA form, the CDR3 reads TGTGCCAGAAGAAGACAGTCTGGAAACACCATATATTTT.

This clonotype appeared a few times. CDR3 sequence (DNA): TGTGCCAGCAGCCAAGCAGGGTCGGTCACTGAAGCTTTCTTT. This sequence encodes CASSQAGSVTEAFF. V is TRBV7-2 and J is TRBJ1-1; TRBD1 might be the D (5 bases). CDR1 and CDR2 (germline): SGHTA, FQGNSA. Trimming took off 5 bases at V and 4 bases at J, with 14 bases between the two ends. The CDR3 sequence is 14 residues long.

This clonotype was picked up many times. The V call is TRBV3-1, the J call TRBJ1-1, with 10 bases identical to TRBD1. Trimming cost V 3 bases and J 5 bases; bases outside gene matches: 9. Germline V CDR1 and CDR2: LGHDT, YNNKEL (reference sequence). The CDR3 runs 16 residues. CDR3 in DNA: TGTGCCAGCAGCCACGATACTTGGACAGGGGGAACTGAAGCTTTCTTT. This gives the protein CASSHDTWTGGTEAFF.

The chain recombines TRBV5-5 with TRBJ2-3, with 9 nucleotides matching TRBD1. Germline trimming cut 4 bases from V and 3 bases from J; bases unmatched to any gene: 9. Germline values: CDR1 SGHKS, CDR2 YYEKEE (reference sequence). CDR3 length: 16 amino acids. The CDR3 region has the DNA TGTGCCAGCAGCCTAATCCAACAGGGGGCAACAGATACGCAGTATTTT. It specifies CASSLIQQGATDTQYF.

The V call is TRBV19, the J call TRBJ1-5, with TRBD1 matching 7 bases. This CDR3 contains 15 residues. The ends lost 5 bases at V and 0 bases at J; junction bases unmatched: 4. Germline V CDR1 and CDR2: LNHDA, SQIVND (reference sequence). The CDR3 is CASSAGQRSNQPQHF. DNA for the CDR3: TGTGCCAGTAGTGCGGGACAGCGTAGCAATCAGCCCCAGCATTTT.

This chain links TRBV6-1 with TRBJ2-4; D perhaps matches TRBD2 (6 bases). CDR1 is MNHNS, CDR2 SASEGT, per germline. The CDR3 loop spans 17 amino acids. V lost 2 bases and J 0 bases, leaving 14 bases between the germline ends. The CDR3 protein is CASSEFGGRGAKNIQYF. The CDR3 coding sequence is TGTGCCAGCAGTGAATTCGGGGGAAGGGGAGCCAAAAACATTCAGTACTTC.

This clonotype was seen a handful of times. The chain employs TRBV6-1 and TRBJ1-3; D perhaps matches TRBD1 (5 bases). The germline V gene encodes CDR1 MNHNS and CDR2 SASEGT. Trimming took 5 bases from V and 2 from J, leaving 10 bases between them. CDR3 length equals 14 residues. CDR3 sequence (DNA): TGTGCCAGCAGTATGGACACCGCTGGAAACACCATATATTTT. It is translated as CASSMDTAGNTIYF.